Detailed here is one T cell receptor (beta chain). Its antigen is still unknown. V shed 4 bases and J shed 2 bases, with 9 bases lying between them. Looked up from germline, CDR1 is LNHDA and CDR2 is SQIVND (reference sequence). This CDR3 is 14 amino acids long. TCRdb's copy holds only in-frame clones and misses some; the assay was immunoSEQ multiplex PCR. The sample lists over 450,000 clones; 89% were seen once. This entry belongs to a study of Ad26.COV2.S vaccination and SARS-CoV-2 variants. Study-level results: Following vaccination, spike-specific CD8+ and CD4+ T cell responses reportedly exhibited substantial breadth. Compared with placebo recipients, vaccine recipients had higher spike-specific TCR breadth.

Noted treatment: about 20 received Ad26.COV2.S at low or high dose, single or two shots; 5 received placebo; per-sample allocation not given. Sampling occurred on day 63 after the first vaccine or placebo injection. The gene calls are TRBV19 and TRBJ1-5; tentative D call: TRBD1 (5 bases). The source material was peripheral blood, sampled in a trial of Ad26.COV2.S vaccine versus placebo. The origin of this receptor is a person aged 18-65 years who received the Ad26.COV2.S COVID-19 vaccine or a placebo. The CDR3 DNA reads TGTGCCAGTAGTAAGTCGACAGGCAATCAGCCCCAGCATTTT. Its translation is CASSKSTGNQPQHF. The full variable domain, with the rest looked up from reference TRBV19 and TRBJ1-5, is DGGITQSPKYLFRKEGQNVTLSCEQNLNHDAMYWYRQDPGQGLRLIYYSQIVNDFQKGDIAEGYSVSREKKESFPLTVTSAQKNPTAFYLCASSKSTGNQPQHFGDGTRLSIL.